Shown below are 7 T cell receptor beta chains from a single sample sequenced in a study of cytomegalovirus exposure and HLA in healthy donors. The table came from immunoSEQ multiplex PCR; TCRdb's copy has only in-frame clones and leaves some out. The sample has about 100,000 clones, about 95% seen once. Specimen: PBMCs. The receptors originated from a woman under 30 in good health and CMV-seronegative.

The V gene is TRBV12-5, the J gene TRBJ2-7; 9 positions agree with TRBD1. The V and J ends lost 7 bases and 2 bases, in that order; junction bases with no gene match: 9. This CDR3 has 15 amino acids. Per germline, CDR1 LGHNT and CDR2 FRNRAP. CDR3 bases: TGTGCTAGTGCCGCCGGGACAGGGTTCCCCTACGAGCAGTACTTC. This codes for CASAAGTGFPYEQYF.

This sequence joins TRBV27 and TRBJ2-1, with TRBD2 identical over 9 bases. CDR1 and CDR2 from the germline V gene are MNHEY and SMNVEV (reference sequence). This CDR3 is built from 14 residues. J was trimmed by 4 bases and V by 8 bases; bases with no gene match: 6. The CDR3 DNA sequence: TGTGCCAGCTTTAGCGGGAGTCAGTACAATGAGCAGTTCTTC. This codes for CASFSGSQYNEQFF.

The rearrangement uses TRBV29-1 and TRBJ1-2, with 8 bases identical to TRBD1. J was trimmed by 7 bases and V by 4 bases; bases with no gene match: 14. Germline CDR1 and CDR2: SQVTM and ANQGSEA. There are 15 residues in the CDR3. The DNA of the CDR3 is TGCAGCGTTGTTGGAAAACAGGGGGTAGTTCTTGGCTACACCTTC. Amino acid sequence: CSVVGKQGVVLGYTF.

This clone was seen a few times. This rearrangement joins TRBV5-1 to TRBJ2-2, with a weak D call TRBD1 (6 bases). CDR3 size: 14 residues. Trimming shortened V by 3 bases and J by 4 bases, and 10 bases separated the two germline ends. Germline V lookup: CDR1 SGHRS, CDR2 YFSETQ. CDR3 coding DNA: TGCGCCAGCAGCTCTGGACAGTTCACCGGGGAGCTGTTTTTT. Translated: CASSSGQFTGELFF.

The chain joins TRBV5-4 to TRBJ1-1; TRBD1 matches at 7 bases. Trimming removed 4 bases from V and 0 bases from J; junction bases left unmatched: 9. This CDR3 has 16 residues. Germline V gene data show CDR1 as SGHNT and CDR2 as YYREEE (reference sequence). The CDR3 region is CASSLSRQGVNTEAFF. CDR3 coding DNA: TGTGCCAGCAGCCTTTCAAGACAGGGCGTGAACACTGAAGCTTTCTTT. Variable domain in full (rest from reference TRBV5-4 and TRBJ1-1): ETGVTQSPTHLIKTRGQQVTLRCSSQSGHNTVSWYQQALGQGPQFIFQYYREEENGRGNFPPRFSGLQFPNYSSELNVNALELDDSALYLCASSLSRQGVNTEAFFGQGTRLTVV.

The chain has TRBV2 and TRBJ1-2; the D gene is possibly TRBD1 (6 bases). There are 14 residues in the CDR3. The V gene's germline CDR1 is SNHLY and CDR2 FYNNEI. Trimming pared 6 bases from V and 6 bases from J, leaving 17 bases between. The CDR3 loop is CASSPDRTRDGYTF. The CDR3 nucleotides read TGTGCCAGCAGCCCTGACAGGACCCGAGATGGCTACACCTTC.

The V call is TRBV7-2, the J call TRBJ2-5; 10 bases are shared with TRBD2. The CDR3 consists of 17 residues. J lost 7 bases, V lost 5 bases, and 16 bases had no gene match. Germline V gene data show CDR1 as SGHTA and CDR2 as FQGNSA. The CDR3 bases are TGTGCCAGCAGCCCCCACGGATTAGCGGGGGGCCGGGGGACCCAGTACTTC. Its protein is CASSPHGLAGGRGTQYF.